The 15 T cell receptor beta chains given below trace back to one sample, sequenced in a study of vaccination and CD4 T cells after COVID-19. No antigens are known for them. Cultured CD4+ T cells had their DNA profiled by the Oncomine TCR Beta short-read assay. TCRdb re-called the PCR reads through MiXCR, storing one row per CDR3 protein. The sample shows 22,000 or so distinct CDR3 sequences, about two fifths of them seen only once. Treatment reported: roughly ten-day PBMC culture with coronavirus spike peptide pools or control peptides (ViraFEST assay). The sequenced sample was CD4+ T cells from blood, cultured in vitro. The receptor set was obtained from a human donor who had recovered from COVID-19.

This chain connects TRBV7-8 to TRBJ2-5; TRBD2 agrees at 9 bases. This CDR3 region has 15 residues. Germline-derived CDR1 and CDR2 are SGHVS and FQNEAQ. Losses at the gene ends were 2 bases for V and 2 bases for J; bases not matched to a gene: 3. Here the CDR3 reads CASSLHSGGQETQYF. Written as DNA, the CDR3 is TGTGCCAGCAGCTTACATAGCGGGGGTCAAGAGACCCAGTACTTC.

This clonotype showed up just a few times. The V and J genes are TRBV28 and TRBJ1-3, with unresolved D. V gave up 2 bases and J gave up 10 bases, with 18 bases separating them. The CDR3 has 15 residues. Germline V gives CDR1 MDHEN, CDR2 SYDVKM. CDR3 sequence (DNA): TGTGCCAGCAGTTTAAGAGACACCCAACGTAGGACCATATATTTT. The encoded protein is CASSLRDTQRRTIYF.

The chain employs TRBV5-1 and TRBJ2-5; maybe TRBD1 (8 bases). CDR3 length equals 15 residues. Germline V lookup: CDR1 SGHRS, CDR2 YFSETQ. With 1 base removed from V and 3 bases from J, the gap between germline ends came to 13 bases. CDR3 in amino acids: CASSLTGGVEETQYF. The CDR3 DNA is TGCGCCAGCAGCTTGACAGGGGGGGTGGAAGAGACCCAGTACTTC.

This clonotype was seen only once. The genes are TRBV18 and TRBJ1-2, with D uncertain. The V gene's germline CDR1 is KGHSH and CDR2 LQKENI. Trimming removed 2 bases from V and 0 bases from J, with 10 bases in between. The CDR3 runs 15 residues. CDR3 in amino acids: CASSPGRGSNYGYTF. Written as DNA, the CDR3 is TGTGCCAGCTCACCAGGTCGGGGATCTAACTATGGCTACACCTTC.

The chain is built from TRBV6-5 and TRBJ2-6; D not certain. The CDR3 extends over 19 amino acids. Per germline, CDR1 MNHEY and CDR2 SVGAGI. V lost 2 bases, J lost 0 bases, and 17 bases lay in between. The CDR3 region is CASSYQPERYDSGANVLTF. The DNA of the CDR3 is TGTGCCAGCAGTTACCAACCGGAACGCTACGACTCTGGGGCCAACGTCCTGACTTTC.

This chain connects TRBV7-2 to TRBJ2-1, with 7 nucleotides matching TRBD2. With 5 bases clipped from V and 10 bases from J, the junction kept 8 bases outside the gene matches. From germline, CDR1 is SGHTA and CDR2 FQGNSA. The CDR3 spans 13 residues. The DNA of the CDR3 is TGTGCCAGCAGCAAAGGAGGAGCGGGGGAGCAGTTCTTC. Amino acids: CASSKGGAGEQFF.

This chain's CDR3 is CASTPWRRKSGYTF. The CDR3 DNA is TGTGCCAGCACCCCATGGAGGAGGAAATCTGGCTACACCTTC. J is TRBJ1-2 and V is TRBV28; D is uncertain. This CDR3 region has 14 residues. Germline CDR1 reads MDHEN; CDR2 reads SYDVKM. V lost 7 bases to trimming and J lost 7 bases, with 19 bases between them.

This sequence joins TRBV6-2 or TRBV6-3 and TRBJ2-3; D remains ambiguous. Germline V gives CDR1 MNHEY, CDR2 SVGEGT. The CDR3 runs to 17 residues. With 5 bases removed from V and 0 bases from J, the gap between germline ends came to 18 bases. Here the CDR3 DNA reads TGTGCCAGCAGTATCCTCGGTCGGGTACGGAGCACAGATACGCAGTATTTT. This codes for CASSILGRVRSTDTQYF.

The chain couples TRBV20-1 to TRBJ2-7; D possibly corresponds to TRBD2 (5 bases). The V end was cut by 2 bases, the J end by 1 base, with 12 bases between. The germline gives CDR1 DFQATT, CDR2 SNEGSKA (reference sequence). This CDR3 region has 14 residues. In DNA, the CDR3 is TGCAGTGCTAGATCGGGGTTAGGGTCCTACGAGCAGTACTTC. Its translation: CSARSGLGSYEQYF.

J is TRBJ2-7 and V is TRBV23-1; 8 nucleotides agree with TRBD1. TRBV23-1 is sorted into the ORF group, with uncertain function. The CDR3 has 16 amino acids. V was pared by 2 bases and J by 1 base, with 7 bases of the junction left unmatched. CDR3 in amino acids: CASSQKYGTGSYEQYF. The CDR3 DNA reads TGCGCCAGCAGTCAAAAATACGGGACAGGTTCCTACGAGCAGTACTTC.

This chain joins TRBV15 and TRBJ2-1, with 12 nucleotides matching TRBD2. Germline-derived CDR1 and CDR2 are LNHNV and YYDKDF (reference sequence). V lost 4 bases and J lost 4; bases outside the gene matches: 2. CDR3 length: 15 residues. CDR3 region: CATSTGLAGYNEQFF. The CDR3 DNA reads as TGTGCCACCAGCACGGGACTAGCGGGTTACAATGAGCAGTTCTTC.

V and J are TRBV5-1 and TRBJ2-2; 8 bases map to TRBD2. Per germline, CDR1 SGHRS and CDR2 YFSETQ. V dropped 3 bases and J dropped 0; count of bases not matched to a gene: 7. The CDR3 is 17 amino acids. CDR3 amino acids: CASSSGGGPANTGELFF. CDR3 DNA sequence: TGCGCCAGCAGCTCCGGGGGGGGACCCGCGAACACCGGGGAGCTGTTTTTT.

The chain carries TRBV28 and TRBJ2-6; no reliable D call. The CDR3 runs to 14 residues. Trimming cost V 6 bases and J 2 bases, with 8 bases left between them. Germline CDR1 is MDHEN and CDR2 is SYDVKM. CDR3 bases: TGTGCCAGCAGGGCCCAGGCTGGGGCCAACGTCCTGACTTTC. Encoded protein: CASRAQAGANVLTF.

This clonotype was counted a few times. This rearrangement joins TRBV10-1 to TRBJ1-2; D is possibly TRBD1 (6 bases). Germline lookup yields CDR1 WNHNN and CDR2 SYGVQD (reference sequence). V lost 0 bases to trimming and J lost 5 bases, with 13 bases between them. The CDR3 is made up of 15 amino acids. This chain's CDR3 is CASSESPGDGYGYTF. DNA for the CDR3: TGCGCCAGCAGTGAGTCGCCAGGGGATGGGTATGGCTACACCTTC.

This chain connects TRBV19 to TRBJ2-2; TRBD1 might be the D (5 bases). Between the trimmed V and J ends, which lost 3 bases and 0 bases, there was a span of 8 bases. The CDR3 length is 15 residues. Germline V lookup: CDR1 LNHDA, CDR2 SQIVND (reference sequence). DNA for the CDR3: TGTGCCAGTAGTATTGGACAAGCGAACACCGGGGAGCTGTTTTTT. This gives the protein CASSIGQANTGELFF.